This record concerns one TCR beta chain sequence. Its specificity is unknown. The data were taken from a study of T cells in Graves' hyperthyroidism and ophthalmopathy. Study-level findings and limits: From stable hyperthyroidism, ophthalmopathy was set apart by a 13 V-J model.

V was cut by 5 bases and J by 0 bases, with 17 bases left in between. Germline CDR1 SGHVS, CDR2 FNYEAQ. The CDR3 is 17 residues long. RNA transcripts gave rise to amplified TCR beta CDR3 regions. First-round RT-PCR of the TCR CDR3 relied on the HTBI primer set. One entry per CDR3 protein, called by TCRdb with MiXCR from the multiplex PCR reads. This table holds 600,000 or so distinct CDR3 sequences, around 46% found once. Sequenced input: peripheral blood or thyroid tissue (not recorded which). This TCR derives from a woman between 18 and 29 years old with Graves' hyperthyroidism. The rearrangement joins TRBV7-6 to TRBJ1-3; D call uncertain. The DNA of the CDR3 is TGTGCCAGCAGCCCTAGTAGGGCCTCGAGCTCTGGAAACACCATATATTTT. Translation gives CASSPSRASSSGNTIYF. The full variable domain, rest sourced from reference TRBV7-6 and TRBJ1-3, is GAGVSQSPRYKVTKRGQDVALRCDPISGHVSLYWYRQALGQGPEFLTYFNYEAQQDKSGLPNDRFSAERPEGSISTLTIQRTEQRDSAMYRCASSPSRASSSGNTIYFGEGSWLTVV.